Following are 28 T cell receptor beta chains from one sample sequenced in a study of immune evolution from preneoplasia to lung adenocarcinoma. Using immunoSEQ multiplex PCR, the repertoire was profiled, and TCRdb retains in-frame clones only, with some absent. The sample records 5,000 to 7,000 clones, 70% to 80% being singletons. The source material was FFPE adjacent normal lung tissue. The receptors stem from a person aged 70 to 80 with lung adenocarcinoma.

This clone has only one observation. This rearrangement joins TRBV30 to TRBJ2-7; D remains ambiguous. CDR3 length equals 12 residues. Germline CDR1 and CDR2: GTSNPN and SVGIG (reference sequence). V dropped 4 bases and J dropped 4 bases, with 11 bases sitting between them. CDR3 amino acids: CAWNPLGYEQYF. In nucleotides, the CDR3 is TGTGCCTGGAATCCGCTAGGTTACGAGCAGTACTTC.

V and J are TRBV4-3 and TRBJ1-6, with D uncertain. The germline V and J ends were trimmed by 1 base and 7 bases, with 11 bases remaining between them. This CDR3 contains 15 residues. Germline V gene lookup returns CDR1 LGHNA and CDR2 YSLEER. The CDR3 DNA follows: TGCGCCAGCAGCCAAGGTTCAGCAATCAATTCACCCCTCCACTTT. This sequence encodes CASSQGSAINSPLHF.

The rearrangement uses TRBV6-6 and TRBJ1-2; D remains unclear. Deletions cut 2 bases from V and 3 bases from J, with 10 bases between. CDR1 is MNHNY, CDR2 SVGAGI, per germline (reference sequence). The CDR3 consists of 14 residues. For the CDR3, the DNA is TGTGCCAGCAGTTACCTCGGGTCTGACTATGGCTACACCTTC. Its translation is CASSYLGSDYGYTF.

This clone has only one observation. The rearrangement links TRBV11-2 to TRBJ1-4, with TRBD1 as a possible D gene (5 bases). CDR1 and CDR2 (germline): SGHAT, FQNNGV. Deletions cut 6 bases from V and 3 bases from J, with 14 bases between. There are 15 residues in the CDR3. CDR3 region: CASRPAGTPNEKLFF. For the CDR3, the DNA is TGTGCCAGCAGACCCGCCGGGACGCCTAATGAAAAACTGTTTTTT.

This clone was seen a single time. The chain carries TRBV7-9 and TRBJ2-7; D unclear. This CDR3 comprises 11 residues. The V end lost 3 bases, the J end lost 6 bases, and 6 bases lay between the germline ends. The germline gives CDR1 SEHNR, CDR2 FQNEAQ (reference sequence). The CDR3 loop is CASSFGAEQYF. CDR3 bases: TGTGCCAGCAGCTTCGGTGCCGAGCAGTACTTC.

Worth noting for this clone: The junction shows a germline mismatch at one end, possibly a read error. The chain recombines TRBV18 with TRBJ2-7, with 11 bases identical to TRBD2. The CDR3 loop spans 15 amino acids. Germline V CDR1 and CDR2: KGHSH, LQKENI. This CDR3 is CASSPSGGASDEQYF. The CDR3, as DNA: TGTGCCAGCTCACCTAGCGGGGGGGCCTCCGACGAGCAGTACTTC.

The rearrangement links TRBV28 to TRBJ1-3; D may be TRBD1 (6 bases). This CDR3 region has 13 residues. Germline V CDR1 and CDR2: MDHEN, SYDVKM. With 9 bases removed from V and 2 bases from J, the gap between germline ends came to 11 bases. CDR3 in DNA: TGTGCCAGGATGACAGGTCCTGGAAACACCATATATTTT. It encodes CARMTGPGNTIYF.

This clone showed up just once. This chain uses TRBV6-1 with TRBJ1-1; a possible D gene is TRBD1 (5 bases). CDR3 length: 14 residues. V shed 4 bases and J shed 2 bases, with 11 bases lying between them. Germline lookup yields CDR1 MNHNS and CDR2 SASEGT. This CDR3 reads CASSALDKNTEAFF. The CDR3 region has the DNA TGTGCCAGCAGTGCCCTGGACAAAAACACTGAAGCTTTCTTT.

The CDR3 is CASSSSRGLYEQYF. CDR3 in DNA: TGTGCCAGCAGTTCCTCCAGGGGGCTTTACGAGCAGTACTTC. The genes are TRBV28 and TRBJ2-5; 8 nucleotides align to TRBD1. TRBJ2-7 matches the DNA end more closely, so the J call is doubtful. Germline CDR1 is MDHEN and CDR2 is SYDVKM. The CDR3 consists of 14 residues.

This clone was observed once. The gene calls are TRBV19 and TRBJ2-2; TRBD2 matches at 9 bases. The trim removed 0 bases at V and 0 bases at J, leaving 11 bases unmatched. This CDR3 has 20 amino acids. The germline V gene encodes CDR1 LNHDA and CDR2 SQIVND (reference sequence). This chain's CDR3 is CASSIDVVVAGASNTGELFF. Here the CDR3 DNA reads TGTGCCAGTAGTATAGATGTCGTTGTAGCGGGGGCTTCGAACACCGGGGAGCTGTTTTTT.

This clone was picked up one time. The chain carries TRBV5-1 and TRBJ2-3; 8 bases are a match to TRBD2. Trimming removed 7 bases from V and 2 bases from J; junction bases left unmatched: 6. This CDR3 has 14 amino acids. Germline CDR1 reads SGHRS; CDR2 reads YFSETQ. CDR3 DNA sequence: TGCGCCAGCCAACGGGGGGGATACACAGATACGCAGTATTTT. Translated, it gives CASQRGGYTDTQYF.

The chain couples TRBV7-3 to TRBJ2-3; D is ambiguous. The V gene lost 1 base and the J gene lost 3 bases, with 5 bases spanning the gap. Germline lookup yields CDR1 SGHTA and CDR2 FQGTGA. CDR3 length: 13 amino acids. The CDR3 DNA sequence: TGTGCCAGCAGCTTAATGGGGACAGATACGCAGTATTTT. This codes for CASSLMGTDTQYF. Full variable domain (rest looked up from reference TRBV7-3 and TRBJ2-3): GAGVSQTPSNKVTEKGKYVELRCDPISGHTALYWYRQSLGQGPEFLIYFQGTGAADDSGLPNDRFFAVRPEGSVSTLKIQRTERGDSAVYLCASSLMGTDTQYFGPGTRLTVL.

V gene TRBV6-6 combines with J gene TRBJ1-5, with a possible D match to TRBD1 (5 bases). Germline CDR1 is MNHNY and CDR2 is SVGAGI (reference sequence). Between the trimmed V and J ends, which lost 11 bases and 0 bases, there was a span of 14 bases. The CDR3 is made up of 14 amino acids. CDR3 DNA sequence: TGTGCCTCACTACGGGGGGATAGCAATCAGCCCCAGCATTTT. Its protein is CASLRGDSNQPQHF.

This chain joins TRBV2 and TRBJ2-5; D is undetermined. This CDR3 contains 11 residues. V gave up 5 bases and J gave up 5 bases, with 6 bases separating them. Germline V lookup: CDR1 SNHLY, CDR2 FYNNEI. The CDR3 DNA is TGTGCCAGCAGTCCCCCGGAGACCCAGTACTTC. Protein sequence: CASSPPETQYF.

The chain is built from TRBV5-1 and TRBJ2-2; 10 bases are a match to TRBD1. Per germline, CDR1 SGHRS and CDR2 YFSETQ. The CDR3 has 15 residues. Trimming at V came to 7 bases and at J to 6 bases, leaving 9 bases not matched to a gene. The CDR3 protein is CASGPGQGIPGELFF. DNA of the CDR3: TGCGCCAGCGGCCCGGGACAGGGGATTCCCGGGGAGCTGTTTTTT.

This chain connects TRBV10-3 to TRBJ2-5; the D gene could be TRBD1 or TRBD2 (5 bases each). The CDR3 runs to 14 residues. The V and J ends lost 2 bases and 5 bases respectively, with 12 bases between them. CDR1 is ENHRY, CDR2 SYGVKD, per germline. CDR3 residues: CAISEEGRAETQYF. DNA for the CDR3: TGTGCCATCAGTGAGGAGGGGCGCGCGGAGACCCAGTACTTC.

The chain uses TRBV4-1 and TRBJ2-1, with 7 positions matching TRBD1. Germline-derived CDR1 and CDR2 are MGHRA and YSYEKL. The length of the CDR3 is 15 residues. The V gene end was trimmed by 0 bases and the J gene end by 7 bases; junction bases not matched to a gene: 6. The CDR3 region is CASSQEEQGWNEQFF. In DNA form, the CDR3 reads TGCGCCAGCAGCCAAGAGGAACAGGGGTGGAATGAGCAGTTCTTC.

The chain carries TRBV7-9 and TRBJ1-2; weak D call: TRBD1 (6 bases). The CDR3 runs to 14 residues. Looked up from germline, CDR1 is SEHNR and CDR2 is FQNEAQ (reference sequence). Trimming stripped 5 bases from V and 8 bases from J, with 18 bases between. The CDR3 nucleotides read TGTGCCAGCAGCGAAGGGACATCGCTTGCGGGCTACACCTTC. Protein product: CASSEGTSLAGYTF.

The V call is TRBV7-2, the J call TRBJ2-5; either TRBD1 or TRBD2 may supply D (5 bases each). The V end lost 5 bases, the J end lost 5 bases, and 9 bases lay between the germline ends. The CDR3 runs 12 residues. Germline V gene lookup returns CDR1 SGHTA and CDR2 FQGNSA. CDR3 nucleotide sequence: TGTGCCAGCAGCCGAGGGGACGAGACCCAGTACTTC. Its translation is CASSRGDETQYF.

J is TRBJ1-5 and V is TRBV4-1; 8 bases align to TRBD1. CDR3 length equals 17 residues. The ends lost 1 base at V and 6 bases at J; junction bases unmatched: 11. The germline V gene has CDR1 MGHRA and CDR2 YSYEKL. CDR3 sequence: CASSQGTDRGTSQPQHF. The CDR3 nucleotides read TGCGCCAGCAGCCAAGGCACCGACAGGGGTACGTCTCAGCCCCAGCATTTT.

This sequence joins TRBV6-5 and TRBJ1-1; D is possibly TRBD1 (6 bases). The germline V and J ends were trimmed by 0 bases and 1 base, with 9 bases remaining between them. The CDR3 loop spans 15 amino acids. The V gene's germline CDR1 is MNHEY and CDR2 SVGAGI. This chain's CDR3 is CASSYSMGANTEAFF. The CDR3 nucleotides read TGTGCCAGCAGTTACTCGATGGGGGCGAACACTGAAGCTTTCTTT.

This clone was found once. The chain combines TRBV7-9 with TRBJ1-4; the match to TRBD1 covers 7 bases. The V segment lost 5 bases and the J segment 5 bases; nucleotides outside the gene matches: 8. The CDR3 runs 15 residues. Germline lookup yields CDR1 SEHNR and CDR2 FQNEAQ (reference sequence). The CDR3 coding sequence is TGTGCCAGCAGCGCGGCGGGACAGAACAATGAAAAACTGTTTTTT. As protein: CASSAAGQNNEKLFF.

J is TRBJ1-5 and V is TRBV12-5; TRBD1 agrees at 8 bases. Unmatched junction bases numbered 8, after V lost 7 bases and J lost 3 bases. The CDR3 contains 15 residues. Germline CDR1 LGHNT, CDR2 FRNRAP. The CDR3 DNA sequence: TGTGCTAGTGCCCTAACAGGGGGATACAATCAGCCCCAGCATTTT. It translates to CASALTGGYNQPQHF.

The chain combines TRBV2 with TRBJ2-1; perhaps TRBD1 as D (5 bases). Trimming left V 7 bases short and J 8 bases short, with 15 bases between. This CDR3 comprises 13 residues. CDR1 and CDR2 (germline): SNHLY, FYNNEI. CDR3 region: CASNRNFRDEQFF. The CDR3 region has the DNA TGTGCCAGCAACAGGAACTTCAGGGATGAGCAGTTCTTC.

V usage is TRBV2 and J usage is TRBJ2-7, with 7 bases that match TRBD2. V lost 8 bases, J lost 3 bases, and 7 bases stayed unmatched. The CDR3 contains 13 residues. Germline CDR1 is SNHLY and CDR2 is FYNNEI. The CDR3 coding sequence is TGTGCCAGCGCTGAGCGGGGTAACTACGAGCAGTACTTC. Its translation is CASAERGNYEQYF.

CDR3 protein: CASVSRDSLTDTQYF. DNA for the CDR3: TGTGCCAGCGTTTCTCGGGACTCCTTAACAGATACGCAGTATTTT. The gene calls are TRBV7-9 and TRBJ2-3; possibly TRBD2 for D (6 bases). CDR3 size: 15 residues. V was cut by 8 bases and J by 3 bases, with 18 bases left in between. Germline V CDR1 and CDR2: SEHNR, FQNEAQ (reference sequence).

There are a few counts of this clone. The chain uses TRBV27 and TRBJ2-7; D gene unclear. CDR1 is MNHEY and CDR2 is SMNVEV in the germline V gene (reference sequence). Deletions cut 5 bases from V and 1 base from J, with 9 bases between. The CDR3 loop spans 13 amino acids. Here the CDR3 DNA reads TGTGCCAGCAGTCACCAGGTGTCCTACGAGCAGTACTTC. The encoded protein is CASSHQVSYEQYF.

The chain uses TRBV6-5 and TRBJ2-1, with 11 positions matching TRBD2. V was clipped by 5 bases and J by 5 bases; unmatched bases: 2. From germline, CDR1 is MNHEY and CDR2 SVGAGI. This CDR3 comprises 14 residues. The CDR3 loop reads CASSGTSGDNEQFF. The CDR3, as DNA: TGTGCCAGCAGTGGGACTAGCGGTGACAATGAGCAGTTCTTC.